This T cell receptor beta chain was observed in a study of cytomegalovirus exposure and HLA in healthy donors. Study observations and caveats: The investigators catalogued 150 to 200 TCR beta chains as cytomegalovirus-associated.

CDR1 is SGHNT, CDR2 YYREEE, per germline (reference sequence). The CDR3 covers 15 residues. The V end was cut by 0 bases, the J end by 0 bases, with 7 bases between. Remarks on this clone: Antigen: not known. The same CDR3 also results from other DNA sequences found in this sample.

It was with 60 Vbeta and 13 Jbeta primers that the PCR ran. The data were produced by immunoSEQ multiplex PCR, yet TCRdb's version contains in-frame clones alone and is incomplete. The table has some 200,000 clones, over 70% seen once. The sequencing input was PBMCs. The V gene is TRBV5-4, the J gene TRBJ1-5, with no clear D. The TCR comes from a man in his forties or fifties in good health and CMV-seronegative. CDR3 amino acids: CASSLDGNSNQPQHF. In DNA, the CDR3 is TGTGCCAGCAGCTTGGACGGGAATAGCAATCAGCCCCAGCATTTT.